One and the same sample provided the 30 T cell receptor beta chains below, sequenced in a study of tumor and adjacent non-tumor tissue in lung cancer. RNA was extracted from bulk tissue without any cell sorting. TCRbeta libraries were built with three rounds of nested PCR, modified from ARM-PCR. Via MiXCR, TCRdb re-called the multiplex PCR reads, giving one row per CDR3 protein. This sample has around 99,000 distinct CDR3 sequences, with 60% to 80% found just once. The sample consisted of lung tumor tissue. These receptors originate from a woman aged 55-69 years with non-small cell lung cancer.

As concerns this clonotype: Because it lacks the conserved phenylalanine or tryptophan at the end, this CDR3 is likely a read error. The limits of the CDR3 on the DNA are not certain, so only TCRdb's listed CDR3 is given. The rearrangement links TRBV11-1 to TRBJ2-2; the table names TRBD2, a call not compared with the DNA. The germline V gene encodes CDR1 SGHAT and CDR2 FQDESV (reference sequence). The CDR3 is made up of 17 amino acids, end residues included. CDR3 region: CASSPRLAGECTGELFY.

With regard to this clonotype: It may be a read error: a sequence one base away is much more abundant. The rearrangement links TRBV6-5 to TRBJ1-2; D not certain. The CDR3 is made up of 13 amino acids. V lost 5 bases and J lost 5, with 12 bases in between. Germline CDR1 reads MNHEY; CDR2 reads SVGAGI. In DNA form, the CDR3 reads TGTGCCAGCAGTCCATGGGCCGAGTATGGCTACACCTTC. This sequence encodes CASSPWAEYGYTF.

The chain combines TRBV11-2 with TRBJ2-5; tentative D call: TRBD2 (7 bases). Germline loops: CDR1 SGHAT, CDR2 FQNNGV. V was pared by 1 base and J by 4 bases, with 16 bases between. CDR3 length: 16 amino acids. The CDR3 region has the DNA TGTGCCAGCAGCTTAGGTACAGGGAGGGGGGGAGAGACCCAGTACTTC. Translation gives CASSLGTGRGGETQYF.

In the case of this clonotype: This sequence may be a read error, since a much larger clone differs from it by one base. V and J are TRBV4-1 and TRBJ2-5; D remains ambiguous. CDR3 size: 15 residues. Between the trimmed V and J ends, which lost 4 bases and 3 bases, there was a span of 15 bases. Germline lookup yields CDR1 MGHRA and CDR2 YSYEKL. The CDR3 reads CASSRQYIGKETQYF. The DNA of the CDR3 is TGCGCCAGCAGCCGGCAATATATAGGGAAAGAGACCCAGTACTTC.

With respect to this clonotype: A clone one base away is much larger, so this may be a read error. This chain connects TRBV6-2 or TRBV6-3 to TRBJ2-7; D possibly uses TRBD1 or TRBD2 (5 bases each). The germline CDR1 and CDR2 sequences are MNHEY and SVGEGT. CDR3 size: 13 residues. The V end was cut by 7 bases, the J end by 3 bases, with 13 bases between. The CDR3 DNA is TGTGCCAGCACCCCGGGACGTGGCTACGAGCAGTACTTC. Translated, it gives CASTPGRGYEQYF.

The gene calls are TRBV11-2 and TRBJ2-5, with D tentatively TRBD1 (5 bases). This CDR3 region has 15 residues. Trimming removed 5 bases at V and 5 bases at J, with 18 bases between. Germline CDR1 SGHAT, CDR2 FQNNGV. The CDR3 nucleotides read TGTGCCAGCAGCCCCGGAGTAGGGGATAAGGAGACCCAGTACTTC. Translated: CASSPGVGDKETQYF.

About this clonotype itself: A read error may produce the germline difference seen at one junction end. V is TRBV11-2 and J is TRBJ2-3, with D possibly matching TRBD2 (6 bases). Germline V gene lookup returns CDR1 SGHAT and CDR2 FQNNGV. CDR3 length: 15 amino acids. For the CDR3, the DNA is TGTGCCAGCAGCCCCGACGGGCAGGGAGGCCATACACAGTATTTT. As protein: CASSPDGQGGHTQYF.

For this clonotype: At one end the junction does not follow the germline gene, possibly because of a read error. The chain is built from TRBV4-1 and TRBJ2-2; D may be TRBD2 (6 bases). Germline-derived CDR1 and CDR2 are MGHRA and YSYEKL. The CDR3 has 17 amino acids. The CDR3 here is CTSSPRWSGASIGELFF. The CDR3 nucleotides are TGCACCAGCAGCCCAAGATGGTCGGGAGCTTCTATCGGGGAGCTGTTTTTT.

Comment on this clonotype: With a much larger clone just one base away, this may be a read error. The rearrangement links TRBV20-1 to TRBJ1-1, with 7 bases lining up with TRBD1. This CDR3 is 13 amino acids long. Germline-derived CDR1 and CDR2 are DFQATT and SNEGSKA (reference sequence). The CDR3 DNA reads as TGCAGTGCTCACAGGGGCCCGAGCACTGAAACTTTCTTT. Amino acids: CSAHRGPSTETFF.

The chain combines TRBV4-1 with TRBJ1-5, with D uncertain. The CDR3 has 17 amino acids. Germline loops: CDR1 MGHRA, CDR2 YSYEKL. V lost 1 base, J lost 6 bases, and 19 bases lay in between. The CDR3 loop is CASSQGSTKGVGQPQHF. CDR3 nucleotide sequence: TGCGCCAGCAGCCAAGGTTCCACAAAGGGCGTGGGTCAGCCCCAGCATTTT.

This clonotype was detected many times. The gene calls are TRBV6-2 or TRBV6-3 and TRBJ2-1, with 8 bases aligning to TRBD2. Germline trimming cut 6 bases from V and 5 bases from J; bases unmatched to any gene: 6. This CDR3 is built from 14 residues. Germline values: CDR1 MNHEY, CDR2 SVGEGT. The chain's CDR3 is CASRREAENNEQFF. CDR3 nucleotides: TGTGCCAGCAGGCGGGAGGCGGAGAACAATGAGCAGTTCTTC.

Concerning this clonotype itself: A junction boundary mismatches the germline segment, possibly from a read error. The rearrangement uses TRBV6-5 and TRBJ2-2; D is perhaps TRBD2 (5 bases). The CDR3 runs to 15 residues. From germline, CDR1 is MNHEY and CDR2 SVGAGI. The CDR3 DNA reads TGTGCCAGCAGCCACGGAACACTAAACACCGGGGAGCTGTTTTTC. Its protein is CASSHGTLNTGELFF.

This clonotype was recorded at least ten times. This rearrangement joins TRBV4-1 to TRBJ2-5, with 7 bases aligning to TRBD1. The CDR3 contains 16 residues. Germline CDR1 and CDR2: MGHRA and YSYEKL. V lost 3 bases to trimming and J lost 0 bases; unmatched junction nucleotides: 7. CDR3 coding DNA: TGCGCCAGCAGCCAGGGAGACAGGGAGAACCAAGAGACCCAGTACTTC. Protein: CASSQGDRENQETQYF.

To note about this clonotype: An end of the junction does not agree with germline; a read error may underlie this. The rearrangement joins TRBV4-2 to TRBJ2-5; no reliable D call. Per the germline V gene, CDR1 is LGHNA and CDR2 is YNFKEQ. The CDR3 has 15 residues. In DNA, the CDR3 is TGTGCCAGCAGCCAAGGGCGTGGGCCGGCAGAGACCCGGTACTTC. This encodes CASSQGRGPAETRYF.

Sample share makes this clonotype medium-sized (0.01 to 0.1%). V gene TRBV20-1 combines with J gene TRBJ2-5; D could derive from TRBD1 or TRBD2 (6 bases each). Deletions cut 2 bases from V and 0 bases from J, with 10 bases between. The CDR3 length is 14 residues. Germline-derived CDR1 and CDR2 are DFQATT and SNEGSKA (reference sequence). CDR3 nucleotide sequence: TGCAGTGCTAGACGAGGGGGGTACCAAGAGACCCAGTACTTC. Residues: CSARRGGYQETQYF.

Notes on this clonotype: No conserved phenylalanine or tryptophan ends this CDR3, so it is likely a read error. V gene TRBV20-1 combines with J gene TRBJ1-5; D unclear. CDR1 and CDR2 from the germline V gene are DFQATT and SNEGSKA (reference sequence). CDR3 length equals 12 residues. As DNA, the CDR3 is TGCAGTGTCTGGAGACGCAATCAACCCCAGCATTCT. This sequence encodes CSVWRRNQPQHS.

This clonotype has only a few counts. This CDR3 is CASSLVGTGGEKLFF. CDR3 nucleotides: TGTGCCAGCAGCTTAGTTGGGACAGGGGGTGAAAAACTGTTTTTT. The chain recombines TRBV7-8 with TRBJ1-4; 11 nucleotides agree with TRBD1. Germline trimming cut 1 base from V and 7 bases from J; bases unmatched to any gene: 2. The CDR3 is 15 residues long. Per germline, CDR1 SGHVS and CDR2 FQNEAQ.

This clonotype occurred a few times. The rearrangement uses TRBV28 and TRBJ1-4; D call uncertain. The CDR3 length is 12 residues. V dropped 5 bases and J dropped 11 bases, with 12 bases sitting between them. Per germline, CDR1 MDHEN and CDR2 SYDVKM. The CDR3 DNA sequence: TGTGCCAGCAGTCCCTACACCGGCAAACTGTTTTTT. Its translation: CASSPYTGKLFF.

In regard to this clonotype: Being one base from a much bigger clone, this may be a read error. The gene calls are TRBV5-5 and TRBJ2-3; 8 nucleotides match TRBD1. The germline CDR1 and CDR2 sequences are SGHKS and YYEKEE (reference sequence). The CDR3 totals 15 residues. The CDR3 is CASRPGGRRTGTQYF. Written as DNA, the CDR3 is TGTGCCAGCAGACCAGGGGGCCGACGTACAGGTACGCAGTATTTT.

As concerns this clonotype: One end of the junction does not line up with germline, which may come from a read error. The chain employs TRBV11-3 and TRBJ1-1; D not certain. The germline V gene has CDR1 SGHNT and CDR2 YENEEA. The CDR3 runs 15 residues. CDR3 residues: CASSLDLTGNTETFF. DNA of the CDR3: TGTGCCAGCAGCTTAGACCTCACGGGAAACACTGAAACTTTCTTT.

V gene TRBV10-3 combines with J gene TRBJ1-1; D unresolved. Germline values: CDR1 ENHRY, CDR2 SYGVKD. The CDR3 is 15 amino acids. The V gene lost 4 bases and the J gene lost 1 base, with 13 bases spanning the gap. In nucleotides, the CDR3 is TGTGCCATCAGTGCCGAGGGCATGGGGAACACTGAAGCTTTCTTT. It yields the protein CAISAEGMGNTEAFF.

About this clonotype itself: The junction differs from germline at one of its ends, possibly a read error. CDR3 protein: CAWSRGTRYQEIQYF. CDR3 bases: TGTGCCTGGAGTCGCGGAACTCGGTACCAAGAGATCCAGTACTTC. The V and J genes are TRBV30 and TRBJ2-5; no reliable D call. Germline CDR1 is GTSNPN and CDR2 is SVGIG (reference sequence). This CDR3 spans 15 amino acids. Full variable domain (outside the CDR3, taken from reference TRBV30 and TRBJ2-5): SQTIHQWPATLVQPVGSPLSLECTVEGTSNPNLYWYRQAAGRGLQLLFYSVGIGQISSEVPQNLSASRPQDRQFILSSKKLLLSDSGFYLCAWSRGTRYQEIQYFGPGTRLLVL.

As to this clonotype: The germline gene is not matched at one end of the junction; a read error may be the cause. J is TRBJ1-1 and V is TRBV30; D ambiguous. The CDR3 runs to 14 residues. CDR1 and CDR2 (germline): GTSNPN, SVGIG (reference sequence). CDR3 protein: CVWVGMGMNTEAFF. The CDR3 DNA reads as TGTGTCTGGGTCGGGATGGGGATGAACACTGAAGCTTTCTTT.

To note about this clonotype: The CDR3 carries no conserved terminal phenylalanine or tryptophan, so it likely arises from a read error. The gene calls are TRBV11-2 and TRBJ2-3, with a possible D match to TRBD1 (5 bases). This CDR3 spans 15 amino acids. Germline CDR1 SGHAT, CDR2 FQNNGV. This chain's CDR3 is CASSATETATGTQYL. CDR3 nucleotide sequence: TGTGCCAGCAGCGCCACCGAGACGGCCACAGGTACGCAGTATCTT.

As concerns this clonotype: The junction shows a germline mismatch at one end, possibly a read error. The chain uses TRBV29-1 and TRBJ2-7; tentatively, D is TRBD1 (5 bases). This CDR3 is 15 amino acids long. CDR1 is SQVTM, CDR2 ANQGSEA, per germline. The CDR3 here is CSLELRQGASFEQYF. As DNA, the CDR3 is TGCAGCCTTGAACTCCGACAAGGGGCTTCCTTCGAGCAGTACTTC.

Ten or more counts support this clonotype. The V and J genes are TRBV6-1 and TRBJ2-3; 7 nucleotides line up with TRBD2. V lost 1 base, J lost 5 bases, and 6 bases stayed unmatched. The CDR3 runs 15 residues. CDR1 and CDR2 from the germline V gene are MNHNS and SASEGT. The CDR3 reads CASSEVAGVGDTQYF. CDR3 in DNA: TGTGCCAGCAGTGAAGTTGCGGGAGTGGGAGATACGCAGTATTTT.

Worth noting for this clonotype: At one of its ends the junction is not consistent with the germline gene, which may arise from a read error. The rearrangement uses TRBV11-1 and TRBJ1-6, with D possibly being TRBD1 (6 bases). The CDR3 sequence is 16 residues long. Germline V gives CDR1 SGHAT, CDR2 FQDESV (reference sequence). CDR3 DNA: TGTGCCAGCAGCTACGACGGACAGTCTTATAGTTCACCCTTCCACTTT. This gives the protein CASSYDGQSYSSPFHF.

The chain couples TRBV2 to TRBJ1-5; 10 nucleotides match TRBD1. Germline V gene sequence: CDR1 SNHLY, CDR2 FYNNEI. The CDR3 is 15 residues long. V gave up 6 bases and J gave up 7 bases; unmatched junction bases: 9. CDR3 residues: CASRPGQGRVQPQHF. DNA of the CDR3: TGTGCCAGCAGGCCGGGACAGGGGAGGGTCCAGCCCCAGCATTTT. Full variable domain (remainder filled in from reference TRBV2 and TRBJ1-5): EPEVTQTPSHQVTQMGQEVILRCVPISNHLYFYWYRQILGQKVEFLVSFYNNEISEKSEIFDDQFSVERPDGSNFTLKIRSTKLEDSAMYFCASRPGQGRVQPQHFGDGTRLSIL.

This clonotype was picked up one time. Relative to the germline gene, one junction end is altered; a read error may explain this. The rearrangement uses TRBV11-2 and TRBJ2-7; 12 nucleotides align to TRBD2. Germline V gene lookup returns CDR1 SGHAT and CDR2 FQNNGV. The CDR3 is made up of 16 amino acids. The CDR3 loop reads CVSRPGLAGIFYEQYF. CDR3 bases: TGTGTCAGCAGACCTGGACTAGCGGGGATCTTCTACGAGCAGTACTTC. The full variable domain, completed using reference TRBV11-2 and TRBJ2-7, is EAGVAQSPRYKIIEKRQSVAFWCNPISGHATLYWYQQILGQGPKLLIQFQNNGVVDDSQLPKDRFSAERLKGVDSTLKIQPAKLEDSAVYLCVSRPGLAGIFYEQYFGPGTRLTVT.

Regarding this clonotype: With a much larger clone just one base away, this may be a read error. The V call is TRBV20-1, the J call TRBJ2-7; 8 nucleotides align to TRBD2. CDR1 and CDR2 (germline): DFQATT, SNEGSKA (reference sequence). This CDR3 comprises 14 residues. CDR3 DNA: TGCATTGCTGGGCTTACGGGGGGGCGTTACGAGCAGTACTTC. Its translation is CIAGLTGGRYEQYF.